The sequence of this T cell receptor beta chain was determined in a study of T-cell reconstitution after alpha-beta-depleted transplantation in children (dated by TCRdb to the mid-2010s). With regard to the full study: T-cell immune reconstitution after TCRalphabeta/CD19-depleted allogeneic hematopoietic cell transplantation in children was quantitatively tracked in the study by means of TCR repertoire profiling.

The sample's treatment or condition label, decoded: allogeneic hematopoietic cell transplantation with graft depleted of TCRalphabeta T cells and CD19 B cells. The transplant recipients were children given TCRalphabeta/CD19-depleted allogeneic hematopoietic cell grafts. The table lists this clonotype with a few counts. The antigen it binds to is not known. The record has no base qualities; no much larger clone is one base away. Libraries were made using PCR. The sequencer listed for this sample is Illumina HiSeq 2500. TCR library preparation used molecular barcoding, with unique molecular identifiers applied to normalize quantification of the TCRbeta repertoire. TCRdb reanalyzed the raw reads on its own, using fastp at Q25 for trimming and MiXCR for clone calling, and kept in-frame beta chains. A single entry per CDR3 protein holds the most common genes and DNA from its merged rows. This sample lists a few hundred thousand distinct CDR3 sequences; 27% were detected once. Under 45% of the sample is in the top ten clones.

Study-wide findings and limitations: About two months after transplant, the apparently early recovery of alphabetaT-cell counts reportedly depended on just several hundred clones that had expanded rapidly and came from non-depleted graft cells. The frequencies of hyperexpanded clones fell over the following months, and after one year, T-cell counts and TCRbeta diversity were mostly attributed to newly produced T cells. In some patients, high TCRbeta diversity at day 60 was attributed to recipient T cells and intrathymic progenitors that had survived conditioning.

Unmatched junction bases come to 6, with V trimmed by 4 bases and J by 5 bases. Inclusive of the bounding cysteine and phenylalanine, the CDR3 is 16 residues long. Here the CDR3 DNA is all that survives: 48 bases in frame from base 1. Based on the germline V gene, the CDR1 and CDR2 sequences are SNHLY and FYNNEI. This material consisted of PBMCs, taken before TCRalphabeta/CD19-depleted stem cell transplant. The sequence was obtained from a boy in the first two years of life with Wiskott-Aldrich syndrome, due to receive a stem cell transplant. Recombination connected TRBV2 to TRBJ2-5; 14 bases in the middle match TRBD2. The DNA is TGTGCCAGCAGTGGAGGGACTAGCGGGAGTGTGGAGACCCAGTACTTC. Its protein is CASSGGTSGSVETQYF.